This T cell receptor (beta chain) is drawn from a study of blood T cell repertoires in COVID-19. The CDR3 extends over 17 amino acids. V lost 3 bases to trimming and J lost 5 bases; unmatched junction nucleotides: 12. CDR1 is SGHDN, CDR2 FVKESK, per germline. The table came from immunoSEQ multiplex PCR; TCRdb's copy has only in-frame clones and leaves some out. Of 100,000 to 150,000 clones in the sample, about 82% were seen once. This clone was seen a single time. The receptor was isolated from a human donor in a cohort sampled during active COVID-19. J is TRBJ1-1 and V is TRBV14; TRBD1 agrees at 10 bases. Material: peripheral blood. DNA for the CDR3: TGTGCCAGCAGCCACCCTCTTGGACAGGGGGGGCGAACTGAAGCTTTCTTT. Translating it yields CASSHPLGQGGRTEAFF. The variable domain in full, completed from reference TRBV14 and TRBJ1-1, reads EAGVTQFPSHSVIEKGQTVTLRCDPISGHDNLYWYRRVMGKEIKFLLHFVKESKQDESGMPNNRFLAERTGGTYSTLKVQPAELEDSGVYFCASSHPLGQGGRTEAFFGQGTRLTVV.